A single sample is the source of the 9 T cell receptor beta chains below, sequenced in a study of prognosis after radiotherapy for stage I lung cancer. Two-round multiplex PCR, the amplification method, yielded TCR beta CDR3 from genomic DNA. TRBV and TRBJ genes each had their own specific primers in first-round PCR. One entry per CDR3 protein results from TCRdb running MiXCR on the multiplex PCR reads. The profile shows roughly 16,000 distinct CDR3 sequences, roughly 31% of them singletons. The sequencing here drew on PBMCs, taken before or after stereotactic body radiation therapy (not recorded which). These receptors were obtained from a donor at least 50 years old with non-small cell lung cancer.

Many counts were recorded for this clonotype. The genes are TRBV12-3 or TRBV12-4 and TRBJ2-1, with TRBD2 matching over 10 bases. CDR3 length: 16 amino acids. V shed 4 bases, J shed 7 bases, and the junction held 10 bases outside the gene matches. In nucleotides, the CDR3 is TGTGCCAGCAGTTGGGCCACGACTAGCGGGTTGAATGAGCAGTTCTTC. Its protein product is CASSWATTSGLNEQFF.

This clonotype was picked up many times. The gene calls are TRBV3-1 and TRBJ1-1; D gene uncertain. Trimming cost V 0 bases and J 6 bases, with 14 bases left between them. The CDR3 contains 15 residues. The V gene's germline CDR1 is LGHDT and CDR2 YNNKEL (reference sequence). CDR3: CASSQDLAFLAEAFF. In DNA form, the CDR3 reads TGTGCCAGCAGCCAAGATCTGGCTTTTCTCGCTGAAGCTTTCTTT.

This clonotype showed up many times. The V gene is TRBV6-1, the J gene TRBJ1-2, with unresolved D. Trimming removed 8 bases from V and 8 bases from J, with 12 bases in between. The CDR3 length is 11 residues. Germline CDR1 is MNHNS and CDR2 is SASEGT. CDR3 in DNA: TGTGCCAGCTTTGGCGGGCTCGGCTACACCTTC. Its protein is CASFGGLGYTF.

For this clonotype: It differs at one base from a far larger clone, so likely a read error. Here the CDR3 DNA reads TGTGCCAGCAGTTGGGAGGGTCTAGAGACCCAGTGCTTC. Protein: CASSWEGLETQCF. The V gene is TRBV6-9, the J gene TRBJ2-5, with 7 bases lining up with TRBD2. Germline V lookup: CDR1 MNHGY, CDR2 SVAAGI. The CDR3 sequence is 13 residues long.

Ten or more counts support this clonotype. The chain combines TRBV12-3 or TRBV12-4 with TRBJ2-5, with D perhaps matching TRBD1 (6 bases). The CDR3 runs to 13 residues. The V end was cut by 4 bases, the J end by 7 bases, with 13 bases between. The CDR3 loop reads CASSSDRIGTQYF. CDR3 DNA: TGTGCCAGCAGTTCCGACAGGATTGGGACCCAGTACTTC.

This clonotype occurred many times. The rearrangement joins TRBV4-1 to TRBJ1-5; TRBD1 matches at 9 bases. Per germline, CDR1 MGHRA and CDR2 YSYEKL. V dropped 6 bases and J dropped 0; count of bases not matched to a gene: 0. The CDR3 runs to 14 residues. The CDR3 region is CASRGQGSNQPQHF. CDR3 sequence (DNA): TGCGCCAGCAGGGGACAGGGTAGCAATCAGCCCCAGCATTTT.

This clonotype was seen ten or more times. The chain combines TRBV4-3 with TRBJ2-1; TRBD2 matches at 8 bases. Trimming cost V 5 bases and J 10 bases; bases outside gene matches: 10. Looked up from germline, CDR1 is LGHNA and CDR2 is YSLEER. This CDR3 is built from 14 residues. CDR3 coding DNA: TGCGCCAGCAGCGACGGACTCACTAGCGGCGAGCAGTTCTTC. This sequence encodes CASSDGLTSGEQFF.

This clonotype was seen ten or more times. The V and J genes are TRBV2 and TRBJ1-2; D not certain. Germline V gives CDR1 SNHLY, CDR2 FYNNEI. The CDR3 runs to 12 residues. Trimming left V 3 bases short and J 3 bases short, with 5 bases between. Here the CDR3 reads CASSEADYGYTF. CDR3 nucleotide sequence: TGTGCCAGCAGTGAGGCAGACTATGGCTACACCTTC.

There are many counts of this clonotype. The gene calls are TRBV5-6 and TRBJ2-5, with D perhaps TRBD1 (6 bases). This CDR3 contains 17 residues. Germline values: CDR1 SGHDT, CDR2 YYEEEE. Between the trimmed V and J ends, which lost 4 bases and 0 bases, there was a span of 19 bases. The CDR3 DNA is TGTGCCAGCAGCGGGCCCCAGACAGGTTGGGACCAAGAGACCCAGTACTTC. Amino acid sequence: CASSGPQTGWDQETQYF.